These 21 T cell receptor beta chains originate from one sample sequenced in a study of glioma-infiltrating T cells. Amplification of TCR alpha and beta CDR3 regions from RNA used iRepertoire nested multiplex PCR. TCRdb independently ran MiXCR on the multiplex PCR reads; one entry per CDR3 protein. Of approximately 12,000 distinct CDR3 sequences in the sample, around 27% were seen once. Specimen: glioma tissue, nonneoplastic brain tissue, or PBMCs (not recorded which). The receptors here all came from a human donor with low-grade glioma or glioblastoma, undergoing nonglioma brain surgery, or in good health (not recorded which).

The table lists this clonotype with many counts. V is TRBV20-1 and J is TRBJ1-5; possible D gene TRBD1, 6 bases. Germline V gene data show CDR1 as DFQATT and CDR2 as SNEGSKA (reference sequence). Trimming pared 2 bases from V and 7 bases from J, leaving 12 bases between. CDR3 length: 13 amino acids. This CDR3 reads CSARNREGQPQHF. Written as DNA, the CDR3 is TGCAGTGCTAGAAACAGGGAAGGGCAGCCCCAGCATTTT.

This clonotype was observed at least ten times. The chain carries TRBV20-1 and TRBJ2-3, with D possibly matching TRBD1 (5 bases). Trimming took off 4 bases at V and 4 bases at J, with 21 bases between the two ends. Per germline, CDR1 DFQATT and CDR2 SNEGSKA (reference sequence). The CDR3 consists of 16 residues. CDR3 nucleotides: TGCAGTGCTATCTGGAACTGGGGCAATTCCCCAGATACGCAGTATTTT. Its protein is CSAIWNWGNSPDTQYF.

This chain connects TRBV6-6 to TRBJ2-1, with 8 positions matching TRBD2. This CDR3 has 16 amino acids. V lost 2 bases and J lost 4; bases outside the gene matches: 7. Germline loops: CDR1 MNHNY, CDR2 SVGAGI (reference sequence). As DNA, the CDR3 is TGTGCCAGCAGTTACGAAGACGGGGGGGGGTACAATGAGCAGTTCTTC. Translating gives CASSYEDGGGYNEQFF.

Worth noting for this clonotype: A much larger clone is a single base away; this may be a read error. The chain links TRBV11-3 to TRBJ1-1; unclear D gene. The CDR3 runs to 14 residues. Germline V gene data show CDR1 as SGHNT and CDR2 as YENEEA. The CDR3 DNA reads TGTGCCAGCAGCTTTTCCAGAATGAACACTGAAGCTCTCTTT. Translating gives CASSFSRMNTEALF.

This clonotype was observed a few times. A much larger clone differs by one base, so this may be a read error. This rearrangement joins TRBV7-6 to TRBJ2-3; a weak D match, TRBD1 (6 bases). V shed 5 bases and J shed 4 bases, with 19 bases lying between them. Per the germline V gene, CDR1 is SGHVS and CDR2 is FNYEAQ. This CDR3 region has 16 residues. The CDR3 sequence is CASSLGARVRADTQYF. The CDR3 DNA sequence: TGTGCCAGCAGCCTGGGGGCCAGGGTAAGGGCAGATACGCAGTATTTT.

This clonotype was seen many times. The V gene is TRBV6-7, the J gene TRBJ2-7; D is uncertain. TRBV6-7 is designated an ORF whose function remains uncertain. CDR3 length: 13 residues. V was clipped by 0 bases and J by 7 bases, with 10 bases between them. The CDR3 DNA sequence: TGTGCCAGCAGTTACTCAACTGGGAAGGAGCAGTACTTC. It is translated as CASSYSTGKEQYF.

This clonotype was recorded a few times. The chain couples TRBV19 to TRBJ1-6; no firm D call. CDR1 and CDR2 from the germline V gene are LNHDA and SQIVND (reference sequence). V was cut by 6 bases and J by 7 bases, with 16 bases left in between. The CDR3 sequence is 15 residues long. The CDR3 nucleotides are TGTGCCAGTAGGACGTACGGAGATTTGAATTCACCCCTCCACTTT. Translated: CASRTYGDLNSPLHF.

The chain couples TRBV6-1 to TRBJ2-1, with D maybe TRBD1 (5 bases). Germline V gives CDR1 MNHNS, CDR2 SASEGT. Trimming shortened V by 7 bases and J by 1 base, and 11 bases separated the two germline ends. The CDR3 consists of 14 residues. The CDR3 sequence is CASTRTLSYNEQFF. The DNA of the CDR3 is TGTGCCAGCACTCGGACACTATCCTACAATGAGCAGTTCTTC.

This clonotype has only a few counts. The chain carries TRBV20-1 and TRBJ2-3, with TRBD2 matching over 10 bases. Germline V gene data show CDR1 as DFQATT and CDR2 as SNEGSKA (reference sequence). With V trimmed by 2 bases and J by 6 bases, 14 bases remained unmatched. This CDR3 spans 17 amino acids. The CDR3 DNA reads TGCAGTGCTAGACGGCTAGCGGGAGTAGGGGTTTGGGATACGCAGTATTTT. Its translation is CSARRLAGVGVWDTQYF.

There are a few counts of this clonotype. Possible read error: a much larger clone is one base away. The rearrangement links TRBV25-1 to TRBJ1-2; D remains unclear. In germline, CDR1 is MGHDK, CDR2 SYGVNS. The CDR3 consists of 12 residues. As DNA, the CDR3 is TGTGCCAGCAAGGACGATGGCAGTGGCCACACCTTC. Its translation is CASKDDGSGHTF.

Points on this clonotype: With a much larger clone just one base away, this may be a read error. This chain links TRBV12-3 or TRBV12-4 with TRBJ1-1, with a weak D call TRBD1 (5 bases). This CDR3 comprises 14 residues. In DNA form, the CDR3 reads TGTGCCAGCAGTTTAGGGGGCTTGAACACTAAAGCTTTCTTT. It specifies CASSLGGLNTKAFF.

The chain links TRBV3-1 to TRBJ2-2; no clear D. From germline, CDR1 is LGHDT and CDR2 YNNKEL (reference sequence). The CDR3 loop spans 14 amino acids. Trimming left V 1 base short and J 5 bases short, with 8 bases between. The CDR3 here is CASSQGVLTGELFF. The CDR3 DNA reads as TGTGCCAGCAGCCAAGGGGTATTGACCGGGGAGCTGTTTTTT.

This clonotype has ten or more counts. The V and J genes are TRBV3-1 and TRBJ2-2; no definite D call. Trimming shortened V by 5 bases and J by 6 bases, and 4 bases separated the two germline ends. The length of the CDR3 is 11 residues. Per germline, CDR1 LGHDT and CDR2 YNNKEL (reference sequence). The CDR3, as DNA: TGTGCCAGCAGCGCATCCGGGGAGCTGTTTTTT. This codes for CASSASGELFF.

Worth noting for this clonotype: Possible read error: a much larger clone is one base away. The CDR3: CASRVDQNTGEPFF. The CDR3 DNA follows: TGTGCCAGCAGAGTCGACCAAAACACCGGGGAGCCGTTTTTT. The chain couples TRBV6-4 to TRBJ2-2; D may be TRBD2 (5 bases). CDR3 length equals 14 residues. Germline values: CDR1 MRHNA, CDR2 SNTAGT.

The gene calls are TRBV19 and TRBJ1-3, with no clear D. This CDR3 contains 13 residues. CDR1 is LNHDA, CDR2 SQIVND, per germline (reference sequence). CDR3: CATKKVSGNTIYF. The CDR3 DNA is TGTGCAACGAAGAAGGTATCTGGAAACACCATATATTTT.

This clonotype is medium-sized. The CDR3 is CASRMDSSDDYGYTF. CDR3 DNA sequence: TGTGCCAGCAGAATGGACAGTTCGGATGACTATGGCTACACCTTC. The chain is built from TRBV6-1 and TRBJ1-2, with a weak D call TRBD1 (6 bases). The CDR3 covers 15 residues. Germline CDR1 reads MNHNS; CDR2 reads SASEGT. V lost 6 bases and J 3 bases, leaving 17 bases between the germline ends.

This clonotype has only a few counts. The chain carries TRBV10-3 and TRBJ2-1; possibly TRBD1 for D (5 bases). Germline V CDR1 and CDR2: ENHRY, SYGVKD. The CDR3 sequence is 14 residues long. V lost 0 bases and J lost 8, with 11 bases in between. CDR3 DNA: TGTGCCATCAGTGAGTCCCAGGGATGGGATGAGCAGTTCTTC. It translates to CAISESQGWDEQFF.

CDR3 coding DNA: TGTGCCAGCAGTTTAGCAGGGGGGAGGGCCATAGGCAATGAGCAGTTCTTC. It codes for CASSLAGGRAIGNEQFF. The chain carries TRBV27 and TRBJ2-1, with D tentatively TRBD1 or TRBD2 (7 bases each). Trimming removed 2 bases at V and 6 bases at J, with 20 bases between. Per germline, CDR1 MNHEY and CDR2 SMNVEV (reference sequence). The CDR3 is 17 residues long.

V usage is TRBV7-9 and J usage is TRBJ1-2; D not resolved. The CDR3 has 14 amino acids. V shed 2 bases and J shed 2 bases, with 9 bases lying between them. Germline lookup yields CDR1 SEHNR and CDR2 FQNEAQ (reference sequence). CDR3 nucleotide sequence: TGTGCCAGCAGCTTATTGGTGAAAAACTATGGCTACACCTTC. It encodes CASSLLVKNYGYTF.

This clonotype was observed at least ten times. The chain combines TRBV27 with TRBJ1-4; D call uncertain. From germline, CDR1 is MNHEY and CDR2 SMNVEV (reference sequence). The CDR3 consists of 13 residues. Trimming pared 3 bases from V and 5 bases from J, leaving 7 bases between. The CDR3, as DNA: TGTGCCAGCAGTTTGAACGAGAATGAAAAACTGTTTTTT. This sequence encodes CASSLNENEKLFF.

This clonotype is termed large. The chain employs TRBV27 and TRBJ2-1; the D is unclear. CDR3 length: 13 residues. Germline CDR1 and CDR2: MNHEY and SMNVEV (reference sequence). V lost 3 bases, J lost 3 bases, and 6 bases lay in between. The CDR3, as DNA: TGTGCCAGCAGTTTGAATTTCTACAATGAGCAGTTCTTC. Amino acid sequence: CASSLNFYNEQFF.